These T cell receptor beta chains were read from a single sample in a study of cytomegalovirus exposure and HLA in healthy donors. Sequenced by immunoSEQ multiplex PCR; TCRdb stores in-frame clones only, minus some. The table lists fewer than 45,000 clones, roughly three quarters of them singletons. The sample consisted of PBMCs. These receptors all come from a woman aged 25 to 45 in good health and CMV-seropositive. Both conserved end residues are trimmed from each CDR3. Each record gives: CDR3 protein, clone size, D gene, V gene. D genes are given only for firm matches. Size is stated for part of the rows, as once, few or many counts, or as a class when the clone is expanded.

CDR3: APSSIAGASTDTQY; size: -; D: TRBD2; V: TRBV15
CDR3: ASSVEVAGSRDTQY; size: few; D: TRBD2; V: TRBV9
CDR3: ATSRQGYNSPLH; size: few; D: -; V: TRBV15
CDR3: ASSVGTGSGNEQF; size: -; D: TRBD1; V: TRBV10-2
CDR3: ASSSNRRVTTIEAF; size: -; D: -; V: TRBV10-2
CDR3: ASRYRDRNTEAF; size: -; D: TRBD1; V: TRBV7-8
CDR3: ASSSLTGSGNTIY; size: once; D: -; V: TRBV11-2
CDR3: ASKAGTGEVGELF; size: -; D: TRBD1; V: TRBV19
CDR3: ASLELGGQSPLH; size: -; D: TRBD1; V: TRBV9
CDR3: ASGLQGFREKLF; size: -; D: TRBD1; V: TRBV27
CDR3: ASSVQRDYEQY; size: -; D: -; V: TRBV6-1
CDR3: ASSLAPDIPSYEQY; size: -; D: -; V: TRBV5-1
CDR3: ASSIGAVGDQPQH; size: -; D: -; V: TRBV19